The 4 T cell receptor beta chains below come from one sample, sequenced in a study of blood T cells in healthy people across ages. Using a J-beta primer mix together with a sample-barcoded 5' primer, a second PCR was run for roughly 6 to 11 cycles. MiXCR was run by TCRdb on the 5' RACE reads, yielding one entry per CDR3 protein. Of over 1,500,000 distinct CDR3 sequences listed, approximately 50% are singletons. Sequencing input: blood. Receptors originate from a woman aged 35 to 49 in good health.

The chain recombines TRBV7-3 with TRBJ1-6; D remains unclear. The CDR3 runs to 15 residues. Germline-derived CDR1 and CDR2 are SGHTA and FQGTGA. The V end was cut by 5 bases, the J end by 7 bases, with 15 bases between. DNA for the CDR3: TGTGCCAGCAGCCCCCGGCCGGGGTTGAATTCACCCCTCCACTTT. It yields the protein CASSPRPGLNSPLHF. The whole variable domain, remainder taken from reference TRBV7-3 and TRBJ1-6, is GAGVSQTPSNKVTEKGKYVELRCDPISGHTALYWYRQSLGQGPEFLIYFQGTGAADDSGLPNDRFFAVRPEGSVSTLKIQRTERGDSAVYLCASSPRPGLNSPLHFGNGTRLTVT.

The chain employs TRBV27 and TRBJ2-7, with no clear D. The closer fit of TRBJ2-5 to the DNA end suggests the J call may be wrong. The CDR3 consists of 12 residues. Germline V gene lookup returns CDR1 MNHEY and CDR2 SMNVEV (reference sequence). The CDR3 region is CASKGSLGTQYF. As DNA, the CDR3 is TGTGCCTCAAAGGGATCTCTAGGGACCCAGTACTTC.

This chain uses TRBV2 with TRBJ2-1; D is perhaps TRBD1 (6 bases). The assigned J gene may be wrong: the sequence end matches TRBJ2-7 better. The CDR3 sequence is 17 residues long. CDR1 is SNHLY and CDR2 is FYNNEI in the germline V gene. This chain's CDR3 is CASSRNRVTTRGNEQYF. Here the CDR3 DNA reads TGTGCCAGCTCCCGAAACAGGGTGACTACACGAGGGAATGAGCAGTACTTC.

The chain employs TRBV9 and TRBJ1-4; 8 nucleotides line up with TRBD1. Trimming took 0 bases from V and 8 from J; bases not matched to a gene: 6. The V gene's germline CDR1 is SGDLS and CDR2 YYNGEE. This CDR3 has 15 residues. In DNA form, the CDR3 reads TGTGCCAGCAGCGTAGGGGGGACAGGAGACGAAAAACTGTTTTTT. Its translation: CASSVGGTGDEKLFF.